These T cell receptor beta chains were read from a single sample in a study of OX40 agonist ivuxolimab in advanced cancers. Some clones are missing from TCRdb's copy, which holds only in-frame ones; the method was immunoSEQ multiplex PCR. The table shows more than 50,000 clones, with over 75% occurring only once. The sample was CD4+ or CD8+ T cells sorted from blood, taken in a trial of the OX40 agonist ivuxolimab. The receptors come from an adult with an advanced solid tumor such as melanoma, head and neck, liver or kidney cancer. Both conserved end residues are part of each CDR3. Fields, in order: clone size, V gene, D gene, J gene, CDR3 DNA, CDR3 protein. The D gene is left open where the match is weak. Size is stated for part of the rows, as once, few or many counts, or as a class when the clone is expanded.

abundance: -; v_gene: TRBV19; d_gene: -; j_gene: TRBJ2-6; CDR3nt: TGTGCCAGTAGTACACAAACGACAGGATCGGCTGGGGCCAACGTCCTGACTTTC; CDR3aa: CASSTQTTGSAGANVLTF
abundance: -; v_gene: TRBV7-2; d_gene: TRBD1; j_gene: TRBJ1-2; CDR3nt: TGTGCCAGCAGCAGGGGGCGCGAAGATGGCTACACCTTC; CDR3aa: CASSRGREDGYTF
abundance: -; v_gene: TRBV5-1; d_gene: -; j_gene: TRBJ2-3; CDR3nt: TGCGCCAGCAGCATAGGAGGTGGGCTGGGGACAGATACGCAGTATTTT; CDR3aa: CASSIGGGLGTDTQYF
abundance: -; v_gene: TRBV10-3; d_gene: TRBD2; j_gene: TRBJ2-2; CDR3nt: TGTGCCGCCTCGAGAACTAGCGGGGAGAACGGGGAGCTGTTTTTT; CDR3aa: CAASRTSGENGELFF
abundance: -; v_gene: TRBV4-1; d_gene: -; j_gene: TRBJ1-2; CDR3nt: TGCGCCAGCAGCCAGGGGAGGGGACCTTATGGCTACACCTTC; CDR3aa: CASSQGRGPYGYTF
abundance: -; v_gene: TRBV18; d_gene: -; j_gene: TRBJ1-4; CDR3nt: TGTGCCAGCTCAGGCGGACCTAATGAAAAACTGTTTTTT; CDR3aa: CASSGGPNEKLFF
abundance: -; v_gene: TRBV18; d_gene: TRBD1; j_gene: TRBJ1-2; CDR3nt: TGTGCCAGCTCACCACCGACGGGACAGGGGGCATCGTCGTATGGCTACACCTTC; CDR3aa: CASSPPTGQGASSYGYTF
abundance: -; v_gene: TRBV19; d_gene: -; j_gene: TRBJ1-5; CDR3nt: TGTGCCAGTAGTCCCCGGGGGGGAGAAGGGAGCAATCAGCCCCAGCATTTT; CDR3aa: CASSPRGGEGSNQPQHF
abundance: -; v_gene: TRBV5-8; d_gene: -; j_gene: TRBJ2-7; CDR3nt: TGTGCCAGCAGCTTGGACAGGGTGCACGAGCAGTACTTC; CDR3aa: CASSLDRVHEQYF
abundance: -; v_gene: TRBV5-1; d_gene: TRBD1; j_gene: TRBJ1-1; CDR3nt: TGCGCCAGCAGCCCCCGACAGGGTGGGATGAACACTGAAGCTTTCTTT; CDR3aa: CASSPRQGGMNTEAFF
abundance: -; v_gene: TRBV7-3; d_gene: TRBD1; j_gene: TRBJ1-2; CDR3nt: TGTGCCAGCAGCCCCTTCCGGGCGACAGGGGTTGACTACACCTTC; CDR3aa: CASSPFRATGVDYTF
abundance: once; v_gene: TRBV6-6; d_gene: -; j_gene: TRBJ1-5; CDR3nt: TGTGCCAGCGATCTGGGGGGATATAGCAATCAGCCCCAGCATTTT; CDR3aa: CASDLGGYSNQPQHF
abundance: few; v_gene: TRBV6-5; d_gene: -; j_gene: TRBJ1-6; CDR3nt: TGTGCCAGCAGTTACAAAGACTCCTATAATTCACCCCTCCACTTT; CDR3aa: CASSYKDSYNSPLHF
abundance: -; v_gene: TRBV5-6; d_gene: -; j_gene: TRBJ1-4; CDR3nt: TGTGCCAGCAGCCTGGACGGTTATAATGAAAAACTGTTTTTT; CDR3aa: CASSLDGYNEKLFF
abundance: -; v_gene: TRBV30; d_gene: -; j_gene: TRBJ1-2; CDR3nt: TGTGCCTGGAGTGTTGGTCAGGACTATGGCTACACCTTC; CDR3aa: CAWSVGQDYGYTF
abundance: -; v_gene: TRBV7-2; d_gene: TRBD1; j_gene: TRBJ1-6; CDR3nt: TGTGCCAGCACCACGGACAGGGTATCTTCACCCCTCCACTTT; CDR3aa: CASTTDRVSSPLHF
abundance: -; v_gene: TRBV30; d_gene: -; j_gene: TRBJ1-6; CDR3nt: TGTGCCTGGGGGACTAGTCGTGAATCACCCCTCCACTTT; CDR3aa: CAWGTSRESPLHF
abundance: -; v_gene: TRBV30; d_gene: -; j_gene: TRBJ1-3; CDR3nt: TGTGCCTGGAGTGCAGGGGCGCGTGGAAACACCATATATTTT; CDR3aa: CAWSAGARGNTIYF
abundance: -; v_gene: TRBV21-1; d_gene: -; j_gene: TRBJ1-2; CDR3nt: TGTGCCAGCAGCAATCGCCGACAGACCGGCTACACCTTC; CDR3aa: CASSNRRQTGYTF
abundance: -; v_gene: TRBV7-2; d_gene: -; j_gene: TRBJ1-6; CDR3nt: TGTGCCAGCAGCTTAGCAGGAGGACAAGAGGATTCACCCCTCCACTTT; CDR3aa: CASSLAGGQEDSPLHF
abundance: -; v_gene: TRBV4-1; d_gene: -; j_gene: TRBJ1-1; CDR3nt: TGCGCCAGCAGCCAAGACAGTAACTCTGAAGCTTTCTTT; CDR3aa: CASSQDSNSEAFF
abundance: -; v_gene: TRBV5-1; d_gene: -; j_gene: TRBJ2-7; CDR3nt: TGCGCCAGCAGCTTGGTTGGAGCGGGTCTGGCCTACGAGCAGTACTTC; CDR3aa: CASSLVGAGLAYEQYF
abundance: -; v_gene: TRBV5-4; d_gene: TRBD2; j_gene: TRBJ2-7; CDR3nt: TGTGCCAGCAGCTTGGCCGGTCGCGGGAGGGCCTACGAGCAGTACTTC; CDR3aa: CASSLAGRGRAYEQYF
abundance: -; v_gene: TRBV5-1; d_gene: -; j_gene: TRBJ2-7; CDR3nt: TGCGCCAGCAGCTTGGCAGGGAACTACGAGCAGTACTTC; CDR3aa: CASSLAGNYEQYF
abundance: -; v_gene: TRBV18; d_gene: TRBD2; j_gene: TRBJ2-1; CDR3nt: TGTGCCAGCTCACCCACCTTAGCGGGGGGTCTAAGTGAGCAGTTCTTC; CDR3aa: CASSPTLAGGLSEQFF
abundance: -; v_gene: TRBV7-2; d_gene: -; j_gene: TRBJ1-1; CDR3nt: TGTGCCAGCAGCTTTACATTGAACACTGAAGCTTTCTTT; CDR3aa: CASSFTLNTEAFF
abundance: -; v_gene: TRBV19; d_gene: -; j_gene: TRBJ1-2; CDR3nt: TGTGCCAGTAGTCCCGGGAGCACAGGGCGCTATGGCTACACCTTC; CDR3aa: CASSPGSTGRYGYTF
abundance: -; v_gene: TRBV2; d_gene: -; j_gene: TRBJ2-6; CDR3nt: TGTGCCAAAGCTAGCCCTGGGGCCAACGTCCTGACTTTC; CDR3aa: CAKASPGANVLTF
abundance: -; v_gene: TRBV7-6; d_gene: -; j_gene: TRBJ1-1; CDR3nt: TGTGCCAGCAGCTTAGACGAGAACACTGAAGCTTTCTTT; CDR3aa: CASSLDENTEAFF
abundance: few; v_gene: TRBV18; d_gene: -; j_gene: TRBJ2-3; CDR3nt: TGTGCCAGCTCACCAGTGGCTAGCCCGAGCACAGATACGCAGTATTTT; CDR3aa: CASSPVASPSTDTQYF
abundance: -; v_gene: TRBV30; d_gene: TRBD1; j_gene: TRBJ1-5; CDR3nt: TGTGCCTGGAGTGACAGGGGAGGTCAGCCCCAGCATTTT; CDR3aa: CAWSDRGGQPQHF
abundance: -; v_gene: TRBV11-3; d_gene: TRBD1; j_gene: TRBJ2-7; CDR3nt: TGTGCCAGCAGCCAGACAGGGTCGGGACGATCCTACGAGCAGTACTTC; CDR3aa: CASSQTGSGRSYEQYF